The source of this T cell receptor (beta chain) is a study of CD8 T cells in Susac syndrome. The CDR3 runs 16 residues. Germline lookup yields CDR1 SGHTA and CDR2 FQGNSA. V shed 4 bases and J shed 3 bases, with 18 bases lying between them. RNA was extracted with the RNeasy kit, and a quantity of 0.5 to 1 ug was reverse transcribed using random hexamers. TCRdb reanalysed the immunoSEQ multiplex PCR reads using MiXCR and keeps one entry per CDR3 protein. The data hold about 200,000 distinct CDR3 sequences, with 90% to 95% observed a single time. Sequencing of TCR beta covered CD8+ and CD4+ T cells obtained from blood.

The rearrangement uses TRBV7-2 and TRBJ1-2; the D gene is possibly TRBD1 (5 bases). The sequenced sample was CD4+ T cells from PBMCs. The clonotype comes from a human donor with multiple sclerosis. The DNA of the CDR3 is TGTGCCAGCAGCTGGGACTCGGGACGGAGACACTATGGCTACACCTTC. Residues: CASSWDSGRRHYGYTF.